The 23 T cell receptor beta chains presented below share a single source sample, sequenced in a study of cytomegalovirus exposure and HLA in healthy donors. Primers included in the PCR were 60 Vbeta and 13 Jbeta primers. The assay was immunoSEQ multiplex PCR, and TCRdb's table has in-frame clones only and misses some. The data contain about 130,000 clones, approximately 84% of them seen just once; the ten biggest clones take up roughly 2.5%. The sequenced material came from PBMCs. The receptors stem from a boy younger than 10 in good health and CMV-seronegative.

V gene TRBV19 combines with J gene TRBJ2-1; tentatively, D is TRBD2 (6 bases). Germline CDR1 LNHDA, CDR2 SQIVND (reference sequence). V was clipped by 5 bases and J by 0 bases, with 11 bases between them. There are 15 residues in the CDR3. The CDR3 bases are TGTGCCAGTAGTCCCGCGGAGGGCTCCTACAATGAGCAGTTCTTC. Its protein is CASSPAEGSYNEQFF.

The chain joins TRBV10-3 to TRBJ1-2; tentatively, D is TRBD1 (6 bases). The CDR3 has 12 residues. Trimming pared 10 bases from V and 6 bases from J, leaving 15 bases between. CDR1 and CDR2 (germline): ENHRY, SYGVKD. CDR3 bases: TGTGCCACCGCAGGGACAAATGATGGCTACACCTTC. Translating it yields CATAGTNDGYTF.

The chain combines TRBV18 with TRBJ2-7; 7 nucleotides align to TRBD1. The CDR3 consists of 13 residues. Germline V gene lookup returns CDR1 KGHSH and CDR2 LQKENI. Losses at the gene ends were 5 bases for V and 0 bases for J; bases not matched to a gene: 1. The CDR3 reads CASSRDSSYEQYV. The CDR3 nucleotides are TGTGCCAGCTCAAGGGACAGCTCCTACGAGCAGTACGTC.

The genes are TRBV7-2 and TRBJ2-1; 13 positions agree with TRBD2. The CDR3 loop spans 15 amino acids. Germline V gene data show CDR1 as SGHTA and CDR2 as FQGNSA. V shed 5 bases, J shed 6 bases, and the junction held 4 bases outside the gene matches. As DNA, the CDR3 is TGTGCCAGCAGCAGTGGACTAGCGGGGGTCAATGAGCAGTTCTTC. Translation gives CASSSGLAGVNEQFF.

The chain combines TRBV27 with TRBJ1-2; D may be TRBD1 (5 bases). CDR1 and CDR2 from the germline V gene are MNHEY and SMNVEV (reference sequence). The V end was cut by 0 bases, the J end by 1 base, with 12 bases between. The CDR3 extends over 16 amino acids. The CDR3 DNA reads TGTGCCAGCAGTTTATCGATGGGCGGGGGTAACTATGGCTACACCTTC. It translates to CASSLSMGGGNYGYTF.

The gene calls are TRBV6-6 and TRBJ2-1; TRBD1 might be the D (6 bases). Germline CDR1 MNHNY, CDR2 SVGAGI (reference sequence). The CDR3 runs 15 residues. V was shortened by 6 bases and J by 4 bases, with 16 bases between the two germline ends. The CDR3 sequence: CASSPGQNLYNEQFF. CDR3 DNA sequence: TGTGCCAGCAGCCCCGGACAGAATCTGTACAATGAGCAGTTCTTC.

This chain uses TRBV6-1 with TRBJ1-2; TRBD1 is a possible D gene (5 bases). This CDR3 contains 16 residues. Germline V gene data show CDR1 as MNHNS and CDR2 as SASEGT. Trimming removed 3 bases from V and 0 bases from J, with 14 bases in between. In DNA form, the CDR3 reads TGTGCCAGCAGTGACCTCCAGGGCTATGCTAACTATGGCTACACCTTC. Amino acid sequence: CASSDLQGYANYGYTF.

In DNA, the CDR3 is TGCGCCAGCAGCACTAAGGAAAACTATGGCTACACCTTC. Amino acids: CASSTKENYGYTF. The chain joins TRBV5-1 to TRBJ1-2; D is unresolved. The CDR3 extends over 13 amino acids. Per germline, CDR1 SGHRS and CDR2 YFSETQ. V was trimmed by 4 bases and J by 2 bases, leaving 9 bases between them.

CDR3 DNA: TGTGCCAGCAGCTGGGGGGGATCTGGTCAGCCCCAGCATTTT. It yields the protein CASSWGGSGQPQHF. This chain uses TRBV5-4 with TRBJ1-5; perhaps TRBD1 as D (5 bases). The germline V and J ends were trimmed by 3 bases and 6 bases, with 13 bases remaining between them. Germline CDR1 and CDR2: SGHNT and YYREEE (reference sequence). This CDR3 has 14 residues.

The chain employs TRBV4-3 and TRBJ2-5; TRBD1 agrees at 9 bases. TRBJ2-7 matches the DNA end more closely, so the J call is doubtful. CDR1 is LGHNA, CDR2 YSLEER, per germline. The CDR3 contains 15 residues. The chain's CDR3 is CASSPGTGPPYEQYF. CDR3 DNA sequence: TGCGCCAGCAGCCCCGGGACAGGGCCCCCCTACGAGCAGTACTTC.

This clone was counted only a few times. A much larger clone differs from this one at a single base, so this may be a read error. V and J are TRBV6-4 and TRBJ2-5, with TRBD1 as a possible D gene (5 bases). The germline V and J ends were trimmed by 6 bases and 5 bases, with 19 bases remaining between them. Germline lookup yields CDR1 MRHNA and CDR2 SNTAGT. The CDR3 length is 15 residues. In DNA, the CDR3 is TGTGCCAGCAGCGCCGAGGCGGCAGGGTTGGAGACCCAGTACTTC. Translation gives CASSAEAAGLETQYF.

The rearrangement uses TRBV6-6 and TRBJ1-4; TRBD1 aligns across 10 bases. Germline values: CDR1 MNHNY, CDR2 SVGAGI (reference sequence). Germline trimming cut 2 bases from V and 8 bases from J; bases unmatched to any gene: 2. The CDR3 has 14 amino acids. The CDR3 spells CASSYGQGVEKLFF. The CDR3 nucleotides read TGTGCCAGCAGTTACGGACAGGGGGTGGAAAAACTGTTTTTT.

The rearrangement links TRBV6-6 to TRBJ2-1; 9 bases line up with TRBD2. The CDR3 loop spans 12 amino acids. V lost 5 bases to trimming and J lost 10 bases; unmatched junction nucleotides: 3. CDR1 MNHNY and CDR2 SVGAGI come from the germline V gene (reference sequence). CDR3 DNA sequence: TGTGCCAGCAGTGCCAGCGGGGGGGAGCAGTTCTTC. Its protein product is CASSASGGEQFF.

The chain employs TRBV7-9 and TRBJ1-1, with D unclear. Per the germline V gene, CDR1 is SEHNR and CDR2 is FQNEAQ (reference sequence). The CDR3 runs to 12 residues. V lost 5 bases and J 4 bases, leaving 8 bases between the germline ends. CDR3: CASSPEATEAFF. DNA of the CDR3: TGTGCCAGCAGCCCGGAGGCCACTGAAGCTTTCTTT.

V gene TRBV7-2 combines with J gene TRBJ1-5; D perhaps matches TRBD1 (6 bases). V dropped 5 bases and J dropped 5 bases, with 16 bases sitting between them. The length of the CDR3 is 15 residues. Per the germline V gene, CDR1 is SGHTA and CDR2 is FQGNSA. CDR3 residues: CASSPSSGADQPQHF. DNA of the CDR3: TGTGCCAGCAGCCCCAGCTCAGGGGCGGATCAGCCCCAGCATTTT.

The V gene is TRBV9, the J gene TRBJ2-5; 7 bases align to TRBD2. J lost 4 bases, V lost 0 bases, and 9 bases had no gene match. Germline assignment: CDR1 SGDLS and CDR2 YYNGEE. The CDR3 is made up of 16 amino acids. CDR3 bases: TGTGCCAGCAGCGTAGAAGGGAGGGGATCGGGAGAGACCCAGTACTTC. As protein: CASSVEGRGSGETQYF.

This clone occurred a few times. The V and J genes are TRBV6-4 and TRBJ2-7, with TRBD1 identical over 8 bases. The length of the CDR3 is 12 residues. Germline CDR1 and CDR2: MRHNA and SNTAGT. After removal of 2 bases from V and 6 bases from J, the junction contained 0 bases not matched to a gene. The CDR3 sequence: CASSDTGGEQYV. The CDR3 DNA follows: TGTGCCAGCAGTGACACAGGGGGCGAGCAGTACGTC.

The CDR3 is CASSGGTSGRNPYNEQFF. The CDR3 DNA follows: TGTGCCAGCAGCGGGGGGACTAGCGGGAGAAACCCCTACAATGAGCAGTTCTTC. The chain has TRBV7-3 and TRBJ2-1, with 14 bases that match TRBD2. The CDR3 runs to 18 residues. CDR1 and CDR2 (germline): SGHTA, FQGTGA. J gave up 2 bases and V 5 bases, and 8 bases lay outside the gene matches.

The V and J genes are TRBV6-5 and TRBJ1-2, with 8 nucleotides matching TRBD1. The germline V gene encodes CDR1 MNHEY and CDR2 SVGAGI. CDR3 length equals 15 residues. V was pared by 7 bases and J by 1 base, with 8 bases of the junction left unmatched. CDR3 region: CASNRRQGSNYGYTF. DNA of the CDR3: TGTGCCAGCAACCGAAGACAGGGGAGTAACTATGGCTACACCTTC.

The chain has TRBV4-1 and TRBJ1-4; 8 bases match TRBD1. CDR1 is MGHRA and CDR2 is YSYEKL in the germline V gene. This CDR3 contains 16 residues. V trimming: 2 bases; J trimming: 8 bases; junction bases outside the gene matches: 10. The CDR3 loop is CASSQRDRSFSEKLFF. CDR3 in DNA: TGCGCCAGCAGCCAAAGGGACAGGTCGTTCTCCGAAAAACTGTTTTTT.

CDR3 sequence: CASSRDRAYGGYTF. Written as DNA, the CDR3 is TGTGCCAGCAGCAGAGACAGGGCCTACGGAGGCTACACCTTC. The chain is built from TRBV9 and TRBJ1-2; 7 bases align to TRBD1. Germline V gene data show CDR1 as SGDLS and CDR2 as YYNGEE. V lost 4 bases and J lost 8; bases outside the gene matches: 11. The CDR3 runs 14 residues.

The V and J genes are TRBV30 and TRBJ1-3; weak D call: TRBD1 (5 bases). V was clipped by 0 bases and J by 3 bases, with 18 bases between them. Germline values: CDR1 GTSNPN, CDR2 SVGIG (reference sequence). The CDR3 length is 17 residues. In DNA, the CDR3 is TGTGCCTGGAGTGTACCGCAGTTTAGGGGAGGTGGAAACACCATATATTTT. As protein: CAWSVPQFRGGGNTIYF. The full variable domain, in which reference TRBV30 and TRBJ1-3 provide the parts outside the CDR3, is SQTIHQWPATLVQPVGSPLSLECTVEGTSNPNLYWYRQAAGRGLQLLFYSVGIGQISSEVPQNLSASRPQDRQFILSSKKLLLSDSGFYLCAWSVPQFRGGGNTIYFGEGSWLTVV.

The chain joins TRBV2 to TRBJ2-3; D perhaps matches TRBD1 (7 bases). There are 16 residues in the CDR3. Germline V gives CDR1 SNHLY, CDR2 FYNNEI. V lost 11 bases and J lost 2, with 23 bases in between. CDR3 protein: CAAQGGRGIHTDTQYF. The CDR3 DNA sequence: TGTGCCGCCCAGGGGGGAAGGGGGATCCACACAGATACGCAGTATTTT.